Below are 30 T cell receptor beta chains sequenced from a single sample in a study of blood T cell repertoires in COVID-19. This table comes from immunoSEQ multiplex PCR, and its TCRdb copy is limited to in-frame clones, with some not included. The repertoire holds 150,000 to 190,000 clones, with roughly four fifths as singletons. Sequencing was performed on peripheral blood. The receptors derive from a woman of 80 years or more with acute or convalescent COVID-19.

This chain links TRBV10-3 with TRBJ1-1; TRBD1 might be the D (5 bases). The CDR3 has 13 amino acids. Germline loops: CDR1 ENHRY, CDR2 SYGVKD. Between the trimmed V and J ends, which lost 6 bases and 0 bases, there was a span of 8 bases. CDR3 in DNA: TGTGCCATCAGAGAGACAGTGAACACTGAAGCTTTCTTT. Translation: CAIRETVNTEAFF.

The chain uses TRBV23-1 and TRBJ1-5; D is possibly TRBD1 (5 bases). TRBV23-1 is an ORF, and what it does is uncertain. The CDR3 spans 14 residues. The V end was cut by 0 bases, the J end by 7 bases, with 10 bases between. This CDR3 reads CASSQSTGGQPQHF. For the CDR3, the DNA is TGCGCCAGCAGTCAATCTACGGGGGGACAGCCCCAGCATTTT.

This clone occurred a few times. The V and J genes are TRBV7-9 and TRBJ1-3; a weak D match, TRBD1 (5 bases). The V gene lost 5 bases and the J gene lost 2 bases, with 10 bases spanning the gap. This CDR3 is built from 14 residues. Germline CDR1 reads SEHNR; CDR2 reads FQNEAQ (reference sequence). The CDR3 region is CASSRDSTGNTIYF. The CDR3 DNA reads TGTGCCAGCAGCCGCGACAGTACTGGAAACACCATATATTTT.

The rearrangement links TRBV7-3 to TRBJ2-3, with TRBD1 as a possible D gene (6 bases). The CDR3 length is 15 residues. Trimming left V 2 bases short and J 5 bases short, with 14 bases between. Germline V gene sequence: CDR1 SGHTA, CDR2 FQGTGA. The CDR3 loop reads CASSLGQTHEDTQYF. The CDR3 DNA follows: TGTGCCAGCAGCTTAGGACAGACCCACGAAGATACGCAGTATTTT.

The genes are TRBV7-2 and TRBJ2-5; D gene unclear. V was clipped by 3 bases and J by 3 bases, with 8 bases between them. The CDR3 contains 13 residues. Germline V CDR1 and CDR2: SGHTA, FQGNSA. In DNA, the CDR3 is TGTGCCAGCAGCTTTGCTGGAGAAGAGACCCAGTACTTC. Its protein is CASSFAGEETQYF.

This rearrangement joins TRBV6-4 to TRBJ2-1; 9 bases are a match to TRBD2. Losses at the gene ends were 2 bases for V and 4 bases for J; bases not matched to a gene: 3. In germline, CDR1 is MRHNA, CDR2 SNTAGT. This CDR3 is 15 amino acids long. CDR3 in amino acids: CASSDASGVYNEQFF. Here the CDR3 DNA reads TGTGCCAGCAGTGACGCTAGCGGGGTGTACAATGAGCAGTTCTTC.

The J gene is TRBJ1-1, the V gene TRBV5-1; maybe TRBD1 (5 bases). Germline CDR1 and CDR2: SGHRS and YFSETQ. V gave up 4 bases and J gave up 6 bases, with 22 bases separating them. The CDR3 has 16 amino acids. Here the CDR3 reads CASSPEVGTRGSEAFF. CDR3 coding DNA: TGCGCCAGCAGCCCGGAGGTGGGGACTAGAGGATCTGAAGCTTTCTTT.

The chain's CDR3 is CASSFSPSDYEQYF. DNA of the CDR3: TGTGCCAGCAGCTTTAGCCCTTCGGATTACGAGCAGTACTTC. V usage is TRBV11-2 and J usage is TRBJ2-7; D gene unclear. V was cut by 3 bases and J by 4 bases, with 13 bases left in between. CDR3 length equals 14 residues. CDR1 SGHAT and CDR2 FQNNGV come from the germline V gene.

V and J are TRBV5-1 and TRBJ1-1, with no clear D. V lost 6 bases to trimming and J lost 0 bases, with 12 bases between them. Per germline, CDR1 SGHRS and CDR2 YFSETQ. This CDR3 has 14 amino acids. The CDR3 region is CASTLSTMNTEAFF. The CDR3, as DNA: TGCGCCAGCACCTTAAGCACCATGAACACTGAAGCTTTCTTT.

This clone was seen more than once but under ten times. The chain recombines TRBV13 with TRBJ1-1; 7 bases agree with TRBD1. Germline V gene data show CDR1 as PRHDT and CDR2 as FYEKMQ (reference sequence). CDR3 length: 15 amino acids. J gave up 1 base and V 2 bases, and 4 bases lay outside the gene matches. CDR3: CASSLLGTENTEAFF. The CDR3 coding sequence is TGTGCCAGCAGCTTATTAGGGACAGAGAACACTGAAGCTTTCTTT.

The sample holds one count of this clone. The genes are TRBV9 and TRBJ2-2, with 9 bases aligning to TRBD1. The CDR3 spans 17 residues. V shed 0 bases and J 0 bases; nucleotides not matched to a gene: 3. From germline, CDR1 is SGDLS and CDR2 YYNGEE. The CDR3 is CASSVGGQGANTGELFF. CDR3 nucleotide sequence: TGTGCCAGCAGCGTAGGGGGACAGGGCGCGAACACCGGGGAGCTGTTTTTT.

V usage is TRBV7-9 and J usage is TRBJ1-4; D ambiguous. Looked up from germline, CDR1 is SEHNR and CDR2 is FQNEAQ (reference sequence). V was pared by 4 bases and J by 8 bases, with 20 bases between. The CDR3 sequence is 16 residues long. CDR3 sequence (DNA): TGTGCCAGCAGCTCCTACTCCGCTCCGGTATCGGAAAAACTGTTTTTT. Residues: CASSSYSAPVSEKLFF. The whole variable domain, filled in from reference TRBV7-9 and TRBJ1-4, reads DTGVSQNPRHKITKRGQNVTFRCDPISEHNRLYWYRQTLGQGPEFLTYFQNEAQLEKSRLLSDRFSAERPKGSFSTLEIQRTEQGDSAMYLCASSSYSAPVSEKLFFGSGTQLSVL.

This clone was seen a handful of times. This sample includes further DNA sequences coding for the same CDR3. The chain employs TRBV7-2 and TRBJ1-5; D not certain. Germline V gene data show CDR1 as SGHTA and CDR2 as FQGNSA. V lost 3 bases and J 3 bases, leaving 6 bases between the germline ends. The CDR3 is made up of 13 amino acids. The CDR3 region has the DNA TGTGCCAGCAGCTTTGGGCCCAATCAGCCCCAGCATTTT. Encoded protein: CASSFGPNQPQHF.

This chain uses TRBV5-1 with TRBJ2-2; D perhaps matches TRBD2 (5 bases). The CDR3 is made up of 14 amino acids. Trimming pared 4 bases from V and 1 base from J, leaving 8 bases between. Looked up from germline, CDR1 is SGHRS and CDR2 is YFSETQ. CDR3 protein: CASSPGLNTGELFF. The CDR3 nucleotides are TGCGCCAGCAGCCCGGGGTTGAACACCGGGGAGCTGTTTTTT.

CDR3: CASSVATRNTIYF. In DNA form, the CDR3 reads TGTGCCAGCAGCGTAGCTACCCGAAACACCATATATTTT. The chain is built from TRBV9 and TRBJ1-3; the D is unclear. The V gene lost 0 bases and the J gene lost 5 bases, with 6 bases spanning the gap. This CDR3 has 13 amino acids. CDR1 and CDR2 (germline): SGDLS, YYNGEE.

This clone was observed a single time. This chain joins TRBV18 and TRBJ2-7, with 8 positions matching TRBD1. This CDR3 region has 14 residues. V was clipped by 5 bases and J by 0 bases; unmatched bases: 3. Germline lookup yields CDR1 KGHSH and CDR2 LQKENI. The CDR3 here is CASSGQGISYEQYF. The CDR3 DNA reads as TGTGCCAGCTCAGGACAGGGTATCTCCTACGAGCAGTACTTC.

This sequence joins TRBV2 and TRBJ1-4; a weak D match, TRBD1 (5 bases). The CDR3 runs to 15 residues. Germline V lookup: CDR1 SNHLY, CDR2 FYNNEI. V shed 7 bases and J shed 0 bases, with 12 bases lying between them. DNA of the CDR3: TGTGCCAGCACAAGACAGTCTGCAACTAATGAAAAACTGTTTTTT. It translates to CASTRQSATNEKLFF.

This sequence joins TRBV7-2 and TRBJ2-7, with D maybe TRBD2 (5 bases). This CDR3 is built from 15 residues. Germline CDR1 SGHTA, CDR2 FQGNSA. Trimming removed 0 bases from V and 3 bases from J, with 12 bases in between. CDR3: CASSLATSRGYEQYF. For the CDR3, the DNA is TGTGCCAGCAGCTTAGCCACTAGTCGGGGCTACGAGCAGTACTTC.

The chain is built from TRBV19 and TRBJ1-6, with 8 bases that match TRBD1. The J segment lost 10 bases and the V segment lost 5 bases, leaving 10 bases of the junction unmatched. This CDR3 is 15 amino acids long. Per the germline V gene, CDR1 is LNHDA and CDR2 is SQIVND (reference sequence). CDR3 nucleotide sequence: TGTGCCAGTAGTTATGGGACAGGCGTTTCCTCACCCCTCCACTTT. Encoded protein: CASSYGTGVSSPLHF.

The CDR3 sequence: CSVESDTNNEQFF. In nucleotides, the CDR3 is TGCAGCGTCGAGAGTGACACAAACAATGAGCAGTTCTTC. V usage is TRBV29-1 and J usage is TRBJ2-1; no firm D call. Germline loops: CDR1 SQVTM, CDR2 ANQGSEA. The CDR3 covers 13 residues. Trimming took off 6 bases at V and 5 bases at J, with 14 bases between the two ends.

The CDR3 region is CAWSTGLGQSSPLHF. In DNA, the CDR3 is TGTGCCTGGAGCACAGGGTTGGGTCAGAGTTCACCCCTCCACTTT. V is TRBV30 and J is TRBJ1-6; weak D call: TRBD1 (6 bases). Between the trimmed V and J ends, which lost 3 bases and 9 bases, there was a span of 18 bases. The CDR3 consists of 15 residues. In germline, CDR1 is GTSNPN, CDR2 SVGIG (reference sequence).

This rearrangement joins TRBV10-3 to TRBJ2-1; 8 bases match TRBD2. The J segment lost 9 bases and the V segment lost 0 bases, leaving 10 bases of the junction unmatched. Looked up from germline, CDR1 is ENHRY and CDR2 is SYGVKD. This CDR3 contains 16 residues. CDR3 coding DNA: TGTGCCATCAGTGAGTCGGGACTAGTGGGTGAGATTGAGCAGTTCTTC. Residues: CAISESGLVGEIEQFF.

CDR3 loop: CASSLSVIGELFF. As DNA, the CDR3 is TGTGCCAGCAGCTTAAGCGTTATAGGGGAGCTGTTTTTT. The V call is TRBV7-3, the J call TRBJ2-2; no reliable D call. Deletions cut 1 base from V and 8 bases from J, with 8 bases between. The CDR3 loop spans 13 amino acids. Germline V lookup: CDR1 SGHTA, CDR2 FQGTGA.

The rearrangement joins TRBV27 to TRBJ2-5, with 11 bases lining up with TRBD1. The V and J ends lost 0 bases and 2 bases, in that order; junction bases with no gene match: 5. The CDR3 is made up of 17 amino acids. Germline V gives CDR1 MNHEY, CDR2 SMNVEV (reference sequence). The CDR3 DNA sequence: TGTGCCAGCAGTTTATCCTGGACAGGGGGCTGGCAAGAGACCCAGTACTTC. Translating it yields CASSLSWTGGWQETQYF.

Details on this clone: Other DNA sequences in this sample translate to the same CDR3. The rearrangement links TRBV3-1 (or the pseudogene TRBV3-2) to TRBJ1-5; TRBD1 matches 9 bases. Trimming at V came to 2 bases and at J to 6 bases, leaving 2 bases not matched to a gene. The length of the CDR3 is 14 residues. Per the germline V gene, CDR1 is LGHDT and CDR2 is YNNKEL (reference sequence). The CDR3 DNA reads TGTGCCAGCAGCCAAACAGGGGGCGGTCAGCCCCAGCATTTT. It specifies CASSQTGGGQPQHF.

J is TRBJ1-3 and V is TRBV6-5; tentative D call: TRBD1 (5 bases). The CDR3 length is 14 residues. Germline lookup yields CDR1 MNHEY and CDR2 SVGAGI. Trimming took off 5 bases at V and 3 bases at J, with 11 bases between the two ends. The CDR3 region has the DNA TGTGCCAGCAGTACACGGAGGGGTGGAAACACCATATATTTT. Translation: CASSTRRGGNTIYF.

Worth noting for this clone: Other DNA sequences in the sample encode the same CDR3. This chain connects TRBV19 to TRBJ1-4; no reliable D call. This CDR3 is 14 amino acids long. Trimming stripped 3 bases from V and 4 bases from J, with 9 bases between. CDR1 LNHDA and CDR2 SQIVND come from the germline V gene (reference sequence). The CDR3 bases are TGTGCCAGTAGTATTCGTGGAGGTAATGAAAAACTGTTTTTT. Its translation: CASSIRGGNEKLFF.

This clone was detected once. The rearrangement uses TRBV5-5 and TRBJ1-3, with D perhaps TRBD1 (6 bases). The CDR3 length is 14 residues. The germline gives CDR1 SGHKS, CDR2 YYEKEE (reference sequence). V was shortened by 4 bases and J by 0 bases, with 8 bases between the two germline ends. CDR3 coding DNA: TGTGCCAGCAGCGGGGGCATCTCTGGAAACACCATATATTTT. This sequence encodes CASSGGISGNTIYF.

As concerns this clone: The sample carries other DNA sequences with the same CDR3. This chain joins TRBV18 and TRBJ1-1; D unclear. The CDR3 runs 13 residues. CDR1 and CDR2 from the germline V gene are KGHSH and LQKENI. Trimming removed 1 base from V and 3 bases from J, with 6 bases in between. The CDR3 region has the DNA TGTGCCAGCTCACCACTGGGCGACACTGAAGCTTTCTTT. The encoded protein is CASSPLGDTEAFF.

The chain uses TRBV4-3 and TRBJ2-3; 9 nucleotides align to TRBD2. The J segment lost 2 bases and the V segment lost 3 bases, leaving 9 bases of the junction unmatched. CDR1 is LGHNA, CDR2 YSLEER, per germline. The CDR3 is 17 amino acids. The CDR3 here is CASSQGYSGSSTDTQYF. The CDR3, as DNA: TGCGCCAGCAGCCAGGGGTATAGCGGGAGCTCCACAGATACGCAGTATTTT.